The sequence of this TCR beta chain was determined in a study of tumor and adjacent non-tumor tissue in lung cancer. General observations from the study: Tumor TCR diversity, when higher, was linked to shorter survival. Significantly higher TCR diversity was found in tumor than normal lung.

The J segment lost 10 bases and the V segment lost 5 bases, leaving 13 bases of the junction unmatched. The CDR3 length is 14 residues. Germline CDR1 SGHAT, CDR2 FQNNGV. The library came from three nested PCR rounds adapted from ARM-PCR protocols. TCRdb used MiXCR to reprocess the multiplex PCR reads, holding one entry per CDR3 protein. In the table there are approximately 100,000 distinct CDR3 sequences, over 55% of which are singletons. RNA was extracted from bulk tissue without any cell sorting. The normal lung tissue was taken more than 3 cm from the tumor edge. This clonotype was seen many times. Its cognate antigen is unknown.

The sequenced sample consisted of distant non-tumor lung tissue. The source of this sequence is a man between 60 and 70 years old with non-small cell lung cancer. The chain carries TRBV11-2 and TRBJ2-5; 7 bases are a match to TRBD1. The CDR3 protein is CASSPSSTQGVQYF. DNA for the CDR3: TGTGCCAGCAGCCCAAGCAGTACCCAGGGGGTCCAGTACTTC. Full variable domain (rest looked up from reference TRBV11-2 and TRBJ2-5): EAGVAQSPRYKIIEKRQSVAFWCNPISGHATLYWYQQILGQGPKLLIQFQNNGVVDDSQLPKDRFSAERLKGVDSTLKIQPAKLEDSAVYLCASSPSSTQGVQYFGPGTRLLVL.